The present T cell receptor beta chain was sequenced within a study of cytomegalovirus exposure and HLA in healthy donors. 60 Vbeta and 13 Jbeta primers were used in PCR. Some clones are missing from TCRdb's copy, which holds only in-frame ones; the method was immunoSEQ multiplex PCR. Seen here are about 160,000 clones, around 65% observed once, and the top ten hold 2.5% to 3.5%. The V and J ends lost 0 bases and 7 bases respectively, with 10 bases between them. This CDR3 has 13 residues. Looked up from germline, CDR1 is SGDLS and CDR2 is YYNGEE. Findings of the study overall: Some public TCRs appeared in many individuals, while most sequences were rare. Among TCR beta chains, those listed as cytomegalovirus-associated numbered over 150.

With regard to this clone: Its antigen is still unknown.

What was sequenced was PBMCs. The clonotype originates from a woman aged 40 to 55 in good health and CMV-seropositive. The rearrangement links TRBV9 to TRBJ2-5; TRBD2 is a possible D gene (6 bases). CDR3 nucleotides: TGTGCCAGCAGCGTAGGGGGGGAGAGGACCCAGTACTTC. It encodes CASSVGGERTQYF.